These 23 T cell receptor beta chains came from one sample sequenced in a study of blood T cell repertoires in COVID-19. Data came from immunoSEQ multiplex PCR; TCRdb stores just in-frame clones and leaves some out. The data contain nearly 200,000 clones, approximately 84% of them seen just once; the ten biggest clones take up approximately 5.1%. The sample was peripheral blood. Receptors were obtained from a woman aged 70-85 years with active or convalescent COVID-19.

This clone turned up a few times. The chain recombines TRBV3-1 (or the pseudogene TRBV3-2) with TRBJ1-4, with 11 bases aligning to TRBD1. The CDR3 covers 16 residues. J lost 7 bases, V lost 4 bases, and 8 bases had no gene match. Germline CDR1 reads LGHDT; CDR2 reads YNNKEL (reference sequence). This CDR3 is CASSPMPGQGVEKLFF. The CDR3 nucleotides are TGTGCCAGCAGCCCGATGCCGGGACAGGGGGTTGAAAAACTGTTTTTT.

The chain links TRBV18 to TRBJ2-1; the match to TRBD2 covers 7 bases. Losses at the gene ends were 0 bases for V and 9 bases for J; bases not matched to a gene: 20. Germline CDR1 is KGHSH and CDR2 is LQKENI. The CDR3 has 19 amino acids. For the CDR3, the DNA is TGTGCCAGCTCACCACCGGTAATACTCGGGTGGGCGGGAGCGGGTGAGCAGTTCTTC. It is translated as CASSPPVILGWAGAGEQFF.

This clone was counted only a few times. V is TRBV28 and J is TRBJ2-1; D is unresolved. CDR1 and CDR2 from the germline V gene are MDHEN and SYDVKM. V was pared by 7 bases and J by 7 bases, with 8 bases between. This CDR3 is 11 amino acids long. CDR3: CASNIGNEQFF. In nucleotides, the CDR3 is TGTGCCAGCAATATCGGGAATGAGCAGTTCTTC.

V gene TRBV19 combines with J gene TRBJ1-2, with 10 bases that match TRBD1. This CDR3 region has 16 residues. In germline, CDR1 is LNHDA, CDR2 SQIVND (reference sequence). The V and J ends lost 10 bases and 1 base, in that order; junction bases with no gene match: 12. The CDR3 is CATQETGGIINYGYTF. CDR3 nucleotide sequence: TGTGCCACACAAGAGACAGGGGGCATCATTAACTATGGCTACACCTTC.

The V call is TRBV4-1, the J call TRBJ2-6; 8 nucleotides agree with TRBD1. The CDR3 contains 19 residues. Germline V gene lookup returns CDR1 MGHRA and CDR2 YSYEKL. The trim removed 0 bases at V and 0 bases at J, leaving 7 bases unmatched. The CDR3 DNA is TGCGCCAGCAGCCAAGATCAGGCAGGGGGCGGCTCTGGGGCCAACGTCCTGACTTTC. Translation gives CASSQDQAGGGSGANVLTF.

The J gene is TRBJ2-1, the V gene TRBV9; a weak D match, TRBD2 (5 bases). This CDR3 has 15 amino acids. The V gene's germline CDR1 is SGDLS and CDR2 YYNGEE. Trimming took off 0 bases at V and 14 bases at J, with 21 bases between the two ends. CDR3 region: CASSVGASPRSAKFF. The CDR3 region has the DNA TGTGCCAGCAGCGTAGGTGCTAGCCCCCGATCCGCTAAGTTCTTC.

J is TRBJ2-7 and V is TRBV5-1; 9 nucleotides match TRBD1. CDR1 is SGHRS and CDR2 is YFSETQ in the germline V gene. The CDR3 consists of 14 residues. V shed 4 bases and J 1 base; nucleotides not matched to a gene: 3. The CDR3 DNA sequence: TGCGCCAGCAGCCAGACAGGGGGGTCCTACGAGCAGTACTTC. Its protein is CASSQTGGSYEQYF.

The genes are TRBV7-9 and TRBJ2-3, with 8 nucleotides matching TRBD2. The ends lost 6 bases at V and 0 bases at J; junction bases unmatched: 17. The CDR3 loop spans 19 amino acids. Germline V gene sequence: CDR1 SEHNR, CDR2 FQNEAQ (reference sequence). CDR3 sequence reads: CASRSPGASGFTSTDTQYF. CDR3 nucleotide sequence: TGTGCCAGCAGATCTCCCGGGGCTAGCGGGTTTACTAGCACAGATACGCAGTATTTT. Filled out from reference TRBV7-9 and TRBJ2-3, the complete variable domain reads DTGVSQNPRHKITKRGQNVTFRCDPISEHNRLYWYRQTLGQGPEFLTYFQNEAQLEKSRLLSDRFSAERPKGSFSTLEIQRTEQGDSAMYLCASRSPGASGFTSTDTQYFGPGTRLTVL.

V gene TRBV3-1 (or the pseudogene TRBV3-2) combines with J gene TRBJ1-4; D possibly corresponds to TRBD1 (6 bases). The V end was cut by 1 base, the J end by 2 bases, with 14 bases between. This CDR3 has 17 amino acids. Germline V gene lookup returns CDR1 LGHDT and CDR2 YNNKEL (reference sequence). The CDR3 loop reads CASSQGGRGPTNEKLFF. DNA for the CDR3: TGTGCCAGCAGCCAAGGGGGCAGGGGACCTACTAATGAAAAACTGTTTTTT.

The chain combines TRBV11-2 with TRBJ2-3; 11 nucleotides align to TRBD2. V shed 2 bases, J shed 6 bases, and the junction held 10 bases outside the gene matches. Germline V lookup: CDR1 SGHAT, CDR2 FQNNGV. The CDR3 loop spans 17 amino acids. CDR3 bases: TGTGCCAGCAGCTTAAAGGGACTAGCGGTGTACAAGGATACGCAGTATTTT. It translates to CASSLKGLAVYKDTQYF.

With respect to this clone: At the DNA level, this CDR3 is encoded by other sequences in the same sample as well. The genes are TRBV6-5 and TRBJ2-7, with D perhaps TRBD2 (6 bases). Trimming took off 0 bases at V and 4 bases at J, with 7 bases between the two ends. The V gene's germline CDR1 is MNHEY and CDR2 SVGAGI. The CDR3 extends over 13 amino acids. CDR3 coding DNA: TGTGCCAGCAGTTACTCTCGGGGGTACGAGCAGTACTTC. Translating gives CASSYSRGYEQYF.

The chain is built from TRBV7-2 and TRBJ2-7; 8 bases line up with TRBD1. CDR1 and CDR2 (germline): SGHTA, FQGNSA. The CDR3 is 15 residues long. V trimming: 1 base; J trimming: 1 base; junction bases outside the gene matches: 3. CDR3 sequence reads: CASSLGQGLSYEQYF. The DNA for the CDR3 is TGTGCCAGCAGCTTAGGACAGGGGTTATCCTACGAGCAGTACTTC.

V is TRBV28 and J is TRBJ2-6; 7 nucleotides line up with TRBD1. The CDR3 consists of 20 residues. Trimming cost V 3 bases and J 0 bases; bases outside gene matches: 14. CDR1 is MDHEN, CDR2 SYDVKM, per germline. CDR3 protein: CASSFIRWDRRASGANVLTF. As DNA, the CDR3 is TGTGCCAGCAGTTTTATCAGGTGGGACAGACGCGCCTCTGGGGCCAACGTCCTGACTTTC.

The CDR3, as DNA: TGTGCCAGTAGTAGCGGGAGAAGGGACAATGAGCAGTTCTTC. Translation gives CASSSGRRDNEQFF. This chain connects TRBV19 to TRBJ2-1, with 7 bases fitting TRBD2. Trimming removed 4 bases from V and 5 bases from J; junction bases left unmatched: 5. CDR1 and CDR2 from the germline V gene are LNHDA and SQIVND (reference sequence). The CDR3 is 14 amino acids.

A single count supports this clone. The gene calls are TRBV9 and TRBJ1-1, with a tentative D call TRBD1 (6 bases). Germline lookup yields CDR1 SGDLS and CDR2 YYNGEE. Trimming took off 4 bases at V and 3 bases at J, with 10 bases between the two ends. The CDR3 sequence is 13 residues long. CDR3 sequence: CASSLGGDTEAFF. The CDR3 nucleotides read TGTGCCAGCAGCTTAGGGGGGGACACTGAAGCTTTCTTT.

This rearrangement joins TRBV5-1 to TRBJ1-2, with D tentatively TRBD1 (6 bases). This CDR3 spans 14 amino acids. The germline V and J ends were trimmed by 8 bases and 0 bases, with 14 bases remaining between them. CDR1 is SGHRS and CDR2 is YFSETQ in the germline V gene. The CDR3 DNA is TGCGCCAGTTCTGAACAGGGTTCTAACTATGGCTACACCTTC. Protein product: CASSEQGSNYGYTF.

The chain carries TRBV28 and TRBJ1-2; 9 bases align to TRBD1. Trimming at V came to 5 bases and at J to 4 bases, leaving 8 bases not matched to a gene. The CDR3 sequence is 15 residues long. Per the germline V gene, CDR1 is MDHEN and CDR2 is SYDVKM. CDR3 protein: CASSLPGQGVYGYTF. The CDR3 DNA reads TGTGCCAGCAGTCTCCCGGGACAGGGAGTCTATGGCTACACCTTC.

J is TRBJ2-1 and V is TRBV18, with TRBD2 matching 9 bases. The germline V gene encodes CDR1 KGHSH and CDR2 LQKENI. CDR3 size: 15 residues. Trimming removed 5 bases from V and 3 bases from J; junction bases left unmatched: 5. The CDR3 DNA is TGTGCCAGCTCAGAAGCGGGAGGAAGCTACAATGAGCAGTTCTTC. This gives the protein CASSEAGGSYNEQFF.

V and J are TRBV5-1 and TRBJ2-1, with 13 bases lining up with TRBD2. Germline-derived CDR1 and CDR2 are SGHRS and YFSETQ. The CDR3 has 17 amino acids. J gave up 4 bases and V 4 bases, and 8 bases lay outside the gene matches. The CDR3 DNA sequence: TGCGCCAGCAGCCCCGGGACTAGCGGGATTTCTTACAATGAGCAGTTCTTC. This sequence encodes CASSPGTSGISYNEQFF.

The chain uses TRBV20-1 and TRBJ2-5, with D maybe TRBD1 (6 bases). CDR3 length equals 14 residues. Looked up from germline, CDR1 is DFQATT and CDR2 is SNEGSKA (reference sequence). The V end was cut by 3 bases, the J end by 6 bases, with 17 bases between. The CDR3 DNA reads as TGCAGTGCTAGTCCCAGGGGCCTCAAAAAGACCCAGTACTTC. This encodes CSASPRGLKKTQYF.

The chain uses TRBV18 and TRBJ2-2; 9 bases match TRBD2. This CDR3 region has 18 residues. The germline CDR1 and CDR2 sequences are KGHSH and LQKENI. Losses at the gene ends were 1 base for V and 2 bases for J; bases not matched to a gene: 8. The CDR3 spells CASSPQAGGYSNTGELFF. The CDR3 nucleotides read TGTGCCAGCTCACCACAAGCGGGAGGTTACTCTAACACCGGGGAGCTGTTTTTT.

This CDR3 reads CASSLDGGGATYNEQFF. CDR3 in DNA: TGTGCCAGCAGCTTAGATGGGGGAGGGGCTACCTACAATGAGCAGTTCTTC. This chain connects TRBV11-2 to TRBJ2-1; 7 bases match TRBD2. This CDR3 has 17 amino acids. V lost 0 bases and J lost 2; bases outside the gene matches: 7. CDR1 is SGHAT and CDR2 is FQNNGV in the germline V gene.

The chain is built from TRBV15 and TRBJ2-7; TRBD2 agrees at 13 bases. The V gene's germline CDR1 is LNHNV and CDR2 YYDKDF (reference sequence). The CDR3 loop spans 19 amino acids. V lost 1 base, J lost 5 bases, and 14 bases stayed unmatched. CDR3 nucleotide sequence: TGTGCCACCAGCAGAGGTGGACTAGCGGGAGTTTTGATGGTCCACGAGCAGTACTTC. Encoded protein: CATSRGGLAGVLMVHEQYF.